The 18 T cell receptor beta chains below were found in one sample sequenced in a study of T cells expressing NK-cell markers. From the 5' RACE reads, TCRdb lists one entry per CDR3 protein and no DNA. The sample has 300,000 to 450,000 distinct CDR3 sequences. Sequenced input: blood T cells: a sorted CD56 or NKG2C T cell subset, CD4+ or CD8+ T cells, or bulk PBMC T cells (not recorded which). The source is a man aged 18-75 years in good health.

This rearrangement joins TRBV6-2 or TRBV6-3 to TRBJ1-2; the D call from TCRdb, TRBD1, cannot be confirmed without DNA. Germline V gene lookup returns CDR1 MNHEY and CDR2 SVGEGT. The CDR3 loop spans 15 amino acids. The CDR3 spells CASSYGWRDIYGYTF.

V usage is TRBV5-1 and J usage is TRBJ2-1; checking the TCRdb D call of TRBD2 is not possible without DNA. The germline gives CDR1 SGHRS, CDR2 YFSETQ. The CDR3 loop spans 16 amino acids. The CDR3 sequence is CASSGTSGFSYNEQFF.

V and J are TRBV5-1 and TRBJ2-5; TCRdb reports TRBD2, a call that lacks DNA to check it against. This CDR3 is built from 18 residues. Germline CDR1 SGHRS, CDR2 YFSETQ. This CDR3 reads CASSPNYIAGGLQETQYF.

The CDR3 sequence: CASSPAGRPDTIYF. V gene TRBV7-9 combines with J gene TRBJ1-3. The CDR3 totals 14 residues. The germline CDR1 and CDR2 sequences are SEHNR and FQNEAQ (reference sequence).

V is TRBV28 and J is TRBJ2-1; TCRdb selects TRBD2, and the lack of DNA leaves this call unchecked. Germline V gene lookup returns CDR1 MDHEN and CDR2 SYDVKM. The CDR3 is made up of 18 amino acids. The CDR3 sequence is CASSWGSASGGAFDEQFF.

J is TRBJ2-7 and V is TRBV12-3 or TRBV12-4; the TCRdb call, TRBD1, lacks DNA for checking. This CDR3 has 17 amino acids. The CDR3 here is CASTSNLRWAPDYEQYF.

V gene TRBV7-2 combines with J gene TRBJ2-1; the TRBD2 assignment by TCRdb is unverifiable without DNA. The CDR3 extends over 16 amino acids. Germline CDR1 and CDR2: SGHTA and FQGNSA. CDR3 in amino acids: CASSLAWTSTYNEQFF.

V usage is TRBV9 and J usage is TRBJ1-4; without DNA, the TCRdb call of TRBD1 cannot be checked. Germline CDR1 reads SGDLS; CDR2 reads YYNGEE. The CDR3 extends over 16 amino acids. The CDR3 loop is CASSVSTGGGNEKLFF.

The rearrangement uses TRBV20-1 and TRBJ1-4. The CDR3 is 14 amino acids. Germline assignment: CDR1 DFQATT and CDR2 SNEGSKA (reference sequence). CDR3 protein: CSARLGGGAEKLFF.

CDR3 sequence reads: CSAIGTSPSTDTQYF. The rearrangement joins TRBV20-1 to TRBJ2-3; TCRdb's D call, TRBD1, is unchecked because there is no DNA. Germline V gene lookup returns CDR1 DFQATT and CDR2 SNEGSKA (reference sequence). The CDR3 is 15 amino acids.

The chain combines TRBV5-4 with TRBJ2-7; there is no DNA to check the TCRdb D call of TRBD1. The CDR3 runs 15 residues. Germline V CDR1 and CDR2: SGHNT, YYREEE (reference sequence). Here the CDR3 reads CASSPRTPGSYEQYF.

The chain employs TRBV3-1 and TRBJ1-1; the D call from TCRdb, TRBD1, cannot be confirmed without DNA. This CDR3 region has 14 residues. Germline V gene data show CDR1 as LGHDT and CDR2 as YNNKEL (reference sequence). The CDR3 reads CASSQSKGDTEAFF.

The chain links TRBV18 to TRBJ2-5. This CDR3 has 12 residues. The V gene's germline CDR1 is KGHSH and CDR2 LQKENI. The CDR3 is CASSRNQETQYF. The complete variable domain, with remaining parts taken from reference TRBV18 and TRBJ2-5, reads NAGVMQNPRHLVRRRGQEARLRCSPMKGHSHVYWYRQLPEEGLKFMVYLQKENIIDESGMPKERFSAEFPKEGPSILRIQQVVRGDSAAYFCASSRNQETQYFGPGTRLLVL.

This chain connects TRBV3-1 to TRBJ2-7; TCRdb names TRBD1, which stays unverified in the absence of DNA. The CDR3 length is 16 residues. Per the germline V gene, CDR1 is LGHDT and CDR2 is YNNKEL (reference sequence). The CDR3 reads CASSQGPPGLSYEQYF.

CDR3 in amino acids: CASSEPGQAGNTIYF. The V and J genes are TRBV25-1 and TRBJ1-3; TCRdb indicates TRBD1, and absent DNA this call remains unverified. Germline V gene data show CDR1 as MGHDK and CDR2 as SYGVNS. CDR3 length equals 15 residues.

The chain joins TRBV2 to TRBJ2-7. Per germline, CDR1 SNHLY and CDR2 FYNNEI. This CDR3 is built from 11 residues. The CDR3 protein is CASTSYSEQYF. Full variable domain (missing parts from reference TRBV2 and TRBJ2-7): EPEVTQTPSHQVTQMGQEVILRCVPISNHLYFYWYRQILGQKVEFLVSFYNNEISEKSEIFDDQFSVERPDGSNFTLKIRSTKLEDSAMYFCASTSYSEQYFGPGTRLTVT.

CDR3 amino acids: CASSKGKGGTGELFF. The chain employs TRBV4-2 and TRBJ2-2; TCRdb picks TRBD1, but there is no DNA to check that call. Germline CDR1 is LGHNA and CDR2 is YNFKEQ. The CDR3 is made up of 15 amino acids.

CDR3 sequence: CASSRGGDNEQFF. V is TRBV21-1 and J is TRBJ2-1. TRBV21-1 is shown as a pseudogene. This CDR3 comprises 13 residues.